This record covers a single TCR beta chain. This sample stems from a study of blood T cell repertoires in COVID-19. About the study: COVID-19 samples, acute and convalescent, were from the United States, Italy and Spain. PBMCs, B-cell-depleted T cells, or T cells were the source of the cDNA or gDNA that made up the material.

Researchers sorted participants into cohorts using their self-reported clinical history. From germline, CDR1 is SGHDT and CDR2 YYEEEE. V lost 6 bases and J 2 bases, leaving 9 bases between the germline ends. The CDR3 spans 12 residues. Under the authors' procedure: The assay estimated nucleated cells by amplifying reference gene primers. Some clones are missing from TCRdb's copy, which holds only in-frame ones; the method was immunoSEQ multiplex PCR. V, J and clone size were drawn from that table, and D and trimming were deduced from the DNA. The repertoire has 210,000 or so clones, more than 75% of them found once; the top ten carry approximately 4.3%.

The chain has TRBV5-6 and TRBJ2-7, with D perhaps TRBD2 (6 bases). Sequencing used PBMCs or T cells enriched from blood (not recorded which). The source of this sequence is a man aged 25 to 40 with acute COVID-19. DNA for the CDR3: TGTGCCAGCAATGCGGGGACCTACGAGCAGTACTTC. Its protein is CASNAGTYEQYF.